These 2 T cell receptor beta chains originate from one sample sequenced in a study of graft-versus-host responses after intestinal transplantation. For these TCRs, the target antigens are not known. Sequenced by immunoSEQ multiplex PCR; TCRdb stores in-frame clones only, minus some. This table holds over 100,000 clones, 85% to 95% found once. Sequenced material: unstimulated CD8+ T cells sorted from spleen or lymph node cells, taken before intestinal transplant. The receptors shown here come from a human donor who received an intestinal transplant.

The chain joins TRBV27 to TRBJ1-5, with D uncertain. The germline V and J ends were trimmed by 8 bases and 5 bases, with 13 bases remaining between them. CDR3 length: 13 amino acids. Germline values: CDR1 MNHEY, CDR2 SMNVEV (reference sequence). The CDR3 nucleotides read TGTGCCAGCGGGTTGACCGGGCATCAGCCCCAGCATTTT. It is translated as CASGLTGHQPQHF.

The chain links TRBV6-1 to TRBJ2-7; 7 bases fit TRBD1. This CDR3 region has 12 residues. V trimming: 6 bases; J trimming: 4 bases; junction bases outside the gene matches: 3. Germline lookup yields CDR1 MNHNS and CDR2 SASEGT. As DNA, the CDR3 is TGTGCCAGCAGGGGGACAGCTTACGAGCAGTACTTC. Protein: CASRGTAYEQYF.